This TCR beta chain is drawn from a study of T cells in Graves' hyperthyroidism and ophthalmopathy (dated by TCRdb to the late 2010s). Turning to the overall study: Peripheral blood was collected at initial diagnosis, before any treatment. A discovery cohort of fewer than 110 patients, 43 with Graves' ophthalmopathy and 55 to 60 with stable Graves' hyperthyroidism, was used to find distinguishing TCR V-J signatures. Whether ophthalmopathy could be predicted prospectively was tested in an independent validation cohort made up of roughly 19 hyperthyroidism patients plus 17 patients who later progressed to ophthalmopathy. The approximately 100 discovery patients were divided at random into training and test sets in a 7:3 ratio. In about 6 Graves' hyperthyroidism patients, the study also compared T-cell repertoires from thyroid tissue with T-cell repertoires from blood. After sampling, hyperthyroidism patients received methimazole starting at 30 mg daily, and ophthalmopathy patients received high-dose intravenous methylprednisolone. The paper reports TCR Vbeta CDR3 sequencing of 135 peripheral blood samples: 40 to 45 ophthalmopathy, around 80 hyperthyroidism and around 17 progressor patients.

As for this clonotype: Which antigen it targets is not known. One junction end disagrees with the germline gene, perhaps due to a read error.

Here is what the overall study found, with its caveats: Sample size was not statistically predetermined, and investigators were not blinded to group allocation. Most expanded thyroid clonotypes (frequency above 0.001) were also detected in blood, a finding suggesting that blood repertoires may reflect thyroid immune responses. During validation, the model predicted progression to ophthalmopathy a median of roughly six months ahead of onset, with roughly 65% sensitivity and around 72% specificity. Ophthalmopathy was separated from stable hyperthyroidism by a 13 V-J signature model, with 87.88% sensitivity and approximately 81% specificity obtained in cross-validation and 80%/75% obtained in testing.

A patient counted as having stable Graves' hyperthyroidism if no progression to ophthalmopathy occurred over 18 months of follow-up. Hyperthyroidism patients were newly diagnosed, with disease duration under 2 months, and aged 18 to 65 years. Patients with uncontrolled infections, other autoimmune diseases, pregnancy or lactation were excluded. Diagnoses were established on the basis of clinical symptoms, serum thyroxine and TRAb, thyroid ultrasound, and orbital computed tomography. PBMCs were isolated from about 9 ml of fresh peripheral blood by Ficoll-Paque density gradient centrifugation. Total RNA was extracted using Trizol reagent, and RNA quality was assessed on an Agilent 2100 Bioanalyzer. The CDR3 spans 14 residues, from the cysteine through the phenylalanine. Solely the CDR3 DNA is kept, with 42 bases framed from the first base. CDR1 and CDR2, looked up from the germline V gene, are SGHRS and YFSETQ.

TCR beta CDR3 regions were amplified from RNA transcripts. The TCR CDR3 was subjected to a first round of RT-PCR using the HTBI primer set and the Qiagen OneStep RT-PCR kit. Libraries were constructed in a second round of multiplex PCR, after which size selection and purification were performed. Libraries were sequenced paired-end with 100 bp reads on an Illumina HiSeq2000. Per the original workflow: SOAPnuke was used to process the raw data, removing reads that contained adapters or uncalled bases, had a mean Phred below 15, or lacked an exact match to the constant primer or identifier. High-quality paired reads were merged with COPE v1.2.5, and unique nucleotide sequences were defined as clonotypes. MiTCR v1.1 was used to align clonotypes to the IMGT TRBV, TRBD and TRBJ reference segments. Analysis was restricted to V-J combinations with a frequency above 0.0001, which covered about 99% of repertoires. A TCS score was defined as the ratio between F50 (clonal expansion) and ExV (chaos), using BLOSUM62-based TCRdist between CDR3 peptides within each V-J. Welch's t-statistics and random forest reduced several hundred V-J features to 10 to 15, which were used in a naive Bayes classifier (R e1071). TCRdb trimmed public reads at Q25 via fastp, called clones via MiXCR and kept in-frame beta chains. Merged by CDR3 protein, the rows form single entries marked with the most common genes and DNA. These V and J calls derive from TCRdb rather than the authors' analysis. For this sample the table gives about 590,000 distinct CDR3 sequences, of which around 14% were detected only once. Of the sample, around 6.6% falls within the top ten clones.

The sequence was obtained from a woman younger than 45 with Graves' hyperthyroidism. The V and J genes are TRBV5-1 and TRBJ2-2; the D gene may be TRBD1 or TRBD2, since each aligns over 5 bases. The sequenced sample consisted of blood. The nucleotide sequence reads TGCGCCAGCGGCTTGGAGCTGGGACCCGGGGAGCTGTTTTTT. This codes for CASGLELGPGELFF.